This T cell receptor beta chain was obtained from a study of T cell changes during pregnancy in multiple sclerosis. Using immunoSEQ multiplex PCR, the repertoire was profiled, and TCRdb retains in-frame clones only, with some absent. The sample lists tens of thousands of clones, 70% to 90% occurring once. The table lists this clone with a few counts. The V end lost 5 bases, the J end lost 8 bases, and 15 bases lay between the germline ends. Germline CDR1 is GTSNPN and CDR2 is SVGIG (reference sequence). This CDR3 has 13 residues. This sequence joins TRBV30 and TRBJ1-4; no firm D call. The sequence was obtained from a female donor with multiple sclerosis, enrolled in a pregnancy study. Sequencing used CD4+ T cells from peripheral blood mononuclear cells, obtained in the first trimester of pregnancy. The CDR3 coding sequence is TGTGCCTGGTCGGTCACGGGAGCCGAAAAACTGTTTTTT. Protein sequence: CAWSVTGAEKLFF.